This TCR beta chain was captured by sequencing in a study of blood T cell repertoires in COVID-19. Overall study context: The samples span acute and convalescent COVID-19 from the United States, Italy and Spain.

Clones were sequenced by immunoSEQ multiplex PCR, and TCRdb holds only the in-frame ones, with some missing. This table holds about 180,000 clones, approximately 86% found once. The V and J ends lost 3 bases and 8 bases, in that order; junction bases with no gene match: 9. Germline values: CDR1 MNHNS, CDR2 SASEGT. The CDR3 loop spans 15 amino acids. This clone has a single count. The V call is TRBV6-1, the J call TRBJ1-4; TRBD1 matches 7 bases. The material sequenced was peripheral blood. The TCR was taken from a woman in her thirties with active or convalescent COVID-19. The CDR3 region is CASSDNRGEVEKLFF. CDR3 DNA sequence: TGTGCCAGCAGTGACAACAGGGGTGAGGTCGAAAAACTGTTTTTT.